The clone carrying this T cell receptor beta chain was seen only a few times. Its matching antigen is unknown. The data were taken from a study of response to subunit inactivated influenza vaccine. Study outcomes and limitations: The authors put forward the suggestion that each seasonal influenza vaccination may bring in only a limited number of new T cells.

TCRdb re-analysed the RT-PCR reads in MiXCR, keeping a single row per CDR3 protein. Of approximately 570,000 distinct CDR3 sequences detected, 6.5% to 8% appear once; the ten largest clones hold roughly 13%. Trimming stripped 0 bases from V and 0 bases from J, with 7 bases between. Germline CDR1 SGDLS, CDR2 YYNGEE. The CDR3 length is 15 residues. The chain couples TRBV9 to TRBJ2-1; D gene ambiguous. Sequencing was performed on PBMCs from blood, taken about 23 months after vaccination. This TCR was sampled from a man aged 50-75 years who received an inactivated influenza vaccine. CDR3 region: CASSVDYLSYNEQFF. The CDR3, as DNA: TGTGCCAGCAGCGTAGACTACCTCTCCTACAATGAGCAGTTCTTC.